These 26 T cell receptor beta chains originate from one sample sequenced in a study of blood T cell repertoires in COVID-19. Assay: immunoSEQ multiplex PCR; the TCRdb copy retains only in-frame clones and omits some. This table has around 300,000 clones, around 88% appearing once. Sequencing was carried out using peripheral blood. The receptor source for this set is a woman under 40 with COVID-19, enrolled during active disease.

V gene TRBV7-2 combines with J gene TRBJ2-1; 11 bases align to TRBD2. After removal of 3 bases from V and 8 bases from J, the junction contained 3 bases not matched to a gene. Germline lookup yields CDR1 SGHTA and CDR2 FQGNSA. This CDR3 region has 14 residues. CDR3 region: CASSFSGGADEQFF. Here the CDR3 DNA reads TGTGCCAGCAGCTTTAGCGGGGGGGCGGATGAGCAGTTCTTC.

The gene calls are TRBV28 and TRBJ2-3; D might be TRBD1 (6 bases). The CDR3 loop spans 12 amino acids. In germline, CDR1 is MDHEN, CDR2 SYDVKM. Trimming removed 0 bases at V and 10 bases at J, with 8 bases between. The CDR3 DNA sequence: TGTGCCAGCAGTTTATGGGGGGCGGCGCAGTATTTT. Protein sequence: CASSLWGAAQYF.

The chain has TRBV13 and TRBJ1-1; D is unresolved. This CDR3 comprises 14 residues. Germline-derived CDR1 and CDR2 are PRHDT and FYEKMQ (reference sequence). Between the trimmed V and J ends, which lost 0 bases and 6 bases, there was a span of 11 bases. The CDR3 DNA is TGTGCCAGCAGCTTAGGCCGGGAAGACGCTGAAGCTTTCTTT. Translating gives CASSLGREDAEAFF.

The sample holds a few counts of this clone. The chain couples TRBV5-1 to TRBJ2-7; D gene ambiguous. The CDR3 loop spans 14 amino acids. Germline CDR1 is SGHRS and CDR2 is YFSETQ. V was trimmed by 3 bases and J by 3 bases, leaving 13 bases between them. For the CDR3, the DNA is TGCGCCAGCAGCTCCTATGAACGAAACTACGAGCAGTACTTC. Translated, it gives CASSSYERNYEQYF.

The CDR3 sequence is CASSERGQNYGYTF. Written as DNA, the CDR3 is TGTGCCAGCAGTGAGCGGGGGCAAAACTATGGCTACACCTTC. The gene calls are TRBV2 and TRBJ1-2; D might be TRBD1 (6 bases). V shed 3 bases and J shed 2 bases, with 10 bases lying between them. CDR1 SNHLY and CDR2 FYNNEI come from the germline V gene. The CDR3 totals 14 residues.

This clone was found a few times. The sample has other DNA sequences that encode this CDR3 too. The V gene is TRBV19, the J gene TRBJ1-6, with TRBD1 identical over 8 bases. Germline V gene lookup returns CDR1 LNHDA and CDR2 SQIVND (reference sequence). This CDR3 region has 15 residues. J gave up 7 bases and V 3 bases, and 5 bases lay outside the gene matches. This CDR3 is CASSIGAGGNSPLHF. CDR3 bases: TGTGCCAGTAGTATTGGGGCAGGGGGCAATTCACCCCTCCACTTT.

V gene TRBV28 combines with J gene TRBJ1-6; 7 nucleotides align to TRBD1. Unmatched junction bases numbered 6, after V lost 7 bases and J lost 3 bases. CDR3 size: 15 residues. Germline assignment: CDR1 MDHEN and CDR2 SYDVKM. The CDR3 region is CASTPTGVYNSPLHF. The CDR3 DNA reads as TGTGCCAGCACTCCAACAGGGGTCTATAATTCACCCCTCCACTTT.

The V gene is TRBV2, the J gene TRBJ1-5; the D gene is possibly TRBD1 (5 bases). The length of the CDR3 is 14 residues. V gave up 8 bases and J gave up 7 bases, with 18 bases separating them. Germline V gene sequence: CDR1 SNHLY, CDR2 FYNNEI. The CDR3 here is CASRKNGGGQPQHF. CDR3 DNA: TGTGCCAGCCGTAAAAACGGGGGAGGCCAGCCCCAGCATTTT.

V gene TRBV18 combines with J gene TRBJ2-1, with 9 positions matching TRBD2. CDR1 KGHSH and CDR2 LQKENI come from the germline V gene. The CDR3 covers 15 residues. After removal of 1 base from V and 12 bases from J, the junction contained 10 bases not matched to a gene. This CDR3 reads CASSPLAGGTHGQFF. The CDR3 DNA reads as TGTGCCAGCTCACCACTGGCGGGGGGGACGCATGGGCAGTTCTTC.

V usage is TRBV7-6 and J usage is TRBJ2-2, with unresolved D. In germline, CDR1 is SGHVS, CDR2 FNYEAQ. The CDR3 has 12 residues. Trimming took off 5 bases at V and 5 bases at J, with 6 bases between the two ends. This CDR3 is CASSPRTGELFF. The CDR3 DNA is TGTGCCAGCAGCCCGAGGACCGGGGAGCTGTTTTTT.

This clone was counted a single time. The gene calls are TRBV2 and TRBJ2-3, with 9 positions matching TRBD1. The CDR3 has 14 residues. Losses at the gene ends were 9 bases for V and 1 base for J; bases not matched to a gene: 5. The V gene's germline CDR1 is SNHLY and CDR2 FYNNEI. CDR3 residues: CARVRTGGTDTQYF. In DNA form, the CDR3 reads TGTGCCAGGGTGAGGACAGGGGGCACAGATACGCAGTATTTT.

The CDR3 nucleotides are TGCGCCAGCAGCCCTGTCGGGGTGGATAATTCACCCCTCCACTTT. This gives the protein CASSPVGVDNSPLHF. The chain has TRBV4-1 and TRBJ1-6, with D hard to call. V was shortened by 4 bases and J by 5 bases, with 12 bases between the two germline ends. Germline V gene data show CDR1 as MGHRA and CDR2 as YSYEKL. The CDR3 is 15 amino acids.

The chain joins TRBV7-2 to TRBJ1-4, with D possibly matching TRBD1 (5 bases). Germline V gene sequence: CDR1 SGHTA, CDR2 FQGNSA. This CDR3 contains 14 residues. Trimming removed 4 bases at V and 7 bases at J, with 13 bases between. This CDR3 reads CASSSQGGSEKLFF. CDR3 DNA: TGTGCCAGCAGCTCCCAGGGAGGAAGTGAAAAACTGTTTTTT.

This rearrangement joins TRBV7-9 to TRBJ1-3, with a weak D call TRBD1 (6 bases). Trimming stripped 5 bases from V and 2 bases from J, with 25 bases between. This CDR3 spans 19 amino acids. Germline CDR1 reads SEHNR; CDR2 reads FQNEAQ (reference sequence). DNA for the CDR3: TGTGCCAGCAGCCTACTAGGGGGTATGGGAACCGCGGCTGGAAACACCATATATTTT. It specifies CASSLLGGMGTAAGNTIYF.

The rearrangement joins TRBV7-6 to TRBJ1-5, with D tentatively TRBD1 (6 bases). The V gene's germline CDR1 is SGHVS and CDR2 FNYEAQ. This CDR3 has 13 amino acids. V dropped 4 bases and J dropped 6 bases, with 10 bases sitting between them. As DNA, the CDR3 is TGTGCCAGCAGCTCAGGGGTTGGTCAGCCCCAGCATTTT. As protein: CASSSGVGQPQHF.

V is TRBV4-3 and J is TRBJ2-6; 7 nucleotides align to TRBD2. The V segment lost 3 bases and the J segment 0 bases; nucleotides outside the gene matches: 2. CDR1 and CDR2 from the germline V gene are LGHNA and YSLEER. The length of the CDR3 is 16 residues. CDR3 bases: TGCGCCAGCAGCCAGGGGGAGGGCTCTGGGGCCAACGTCCTGACTTTC. It is translated as CASSQGEGSGANVLTF.

The chain uses TRBV29-1 and TRBJ1-4; tentatively, D is TRBD1 (6 bases). The V and J ends lost 5 bases and 0 bases respectively, with 10 bases between them. Germline CDR1 reads SQVTM; CDR2 reads ANQGSEA. This CDR3 has 14 residues. CDR3 nucleotides: TGCAGCGTTACAGGACAGACAACTAATGAAAAACTGTTTTTT. It codes for CSVTGQTTNEKLFF.

The chain links TRBV7-6 to TRBJ2-1, with 11 bases that match TRBD1. Per germline, CDR1 SGHVS and CDR2 FNYEAQ. This CDR3 has 14 amino acids. V was pared by 4 bases and J by 9 bases, with 5 bases of the junction left unmatched. The CDR3 DNA reads as TGTGCCAGCAGCTCCGGGACAGGGGGAATTGAGCAGTTCTTC. Its protein is CASSSGTGGIEQFF.

V and J are TRBV3-1 (or the pseudogene TRBV3-2) and TRBJ1-6; D ambiguous. This CDR3 is 15 amino acids long. The V and J ends lost 4 bases and 5 bases respectively, with 12 bases between them. Germline V lookup: CDR1 LGHDT, CDR2 YNNKEL (reference sequence). CDR3 amino acids: CASSPLGGNNSPLHF. CDR3 sequence (DNA): TGTGCCAGCAGCCCCCTCGGAGGTAATAATTCACCCCTCCACTTT.

The chain combines TRBV19 with TRBJ1-1, with TRBD1 identical over 9 bases. CDR3 length equals 14 residues. V shed 5 bases and J 4 bases; nucleotides not matched to a gene: 5. Germline values: CDR1 LNHDA, CDR2 SQIVND (reference sequence). CDR3 DNA: TGTGCCAGTAGTGTGGACAGGGGAGGCACTGAAGCTTTCTTT. It specifies CASSVDRGGTEAFF.

This chain links TRBV6-5 with TRBJ1-6; 7 bases map to TRBD1. CDR3 size: 14 residues. V was clipped by 8 bases and J by 4 bases; unmatched bases: 5. From germline, CDR1 is MNHEY and CDR2 SVGAGI. CDR3 sequence: CASQGVNYNSPLHF. CDR3 DNA sequence: TGTGCCAGCCAGGGGGTCAATTATAATTCACCCCTCCACTTT.

This clone was seen only once. The rearrangement links TRBV5-5 to TRBJ2-2; D not certain. Trimming took 4 bases from V and 0 from J, leaving 16 bases between them. The germline gives CDR1 SGHKS, CDR2 YYEKEE (reference sequence). CDR3 length equals 17 residues. Here the CDR3 reads CASSPPLRSANTGELFF. The CDR3 DNA sequence: TGTGCCAGCAGCCCCCCCCTGCGGTCAGCGAACACCGGGGAGCTGTTTTTT.

This clone was picked up a small number of times. The chain employs TRBV6-1 and TRBJ1-6, with TRBD1 identical over 8 bases. The trim removed 2 bases at V and 10 bases at J, leaving 7 bases unmatched. CDR3 length: 15 residues. Germline lookup yields CDR1 MNHNS and CDR2 SASEGT. CDR3 sequence: CASSEPDRGASPLHF. The CDR3 nucleotides are TGTGCCAGCAGTGAACCCGACAGGGGAGCATCACCCCTCCACTTT.

The chain joins TRBV7-4 to TRBJ2-7; a possible D gene is TRBD2 (5 bases). The CDR3 extends over 15 amino acids. Germline CDR1 is SGHVT and CDR2 is SQSDAQ. V was pared by 1 base and J by 2 bases, with 12 bases between. The CDR3 bases are TGTGCCAGCAGCTTAGGACGCGGGTGGCCCTACGAGCAGTACGTC. Residues: CASSLGRGWPYEQYV.

CDR3 coding DNA: TGTGCCAGTAGTATCGACAGGACTCTCATGGCGACCCAGTACTTC. Residues: CASSIDRTLMATQYF. V and J are TRBV19 and TRBJ2-5; D possibly corresponds to TRBD1 (6 bases). V was shortened by 3 bases and J by 7 bases, with 18 bases between the two germline ends. CDR1 LNHDA and CDR2 SQIVND come from the germline V gene (reference sequence). The CDR3 length is 15 residues. Full variable domain (missing parts from reference TRBV19 and TRBJ2-5): DGGITQSPKYLFRKEGQNVTLSCEQNLNHDAMYWYRQDPGQGLRLIYYSQIVNDFQKGDIAEGYSVSREKKESFPLTVTSAQKNPTAFYLCASSIDRTLMATQYFGPGTRLLVL.

This chain links TRBV12-3 or TRBV12-4 with TRBJ1-2, with 8 bases identical to TRBD1. Unmatched junction bases numbered 3, after V lost 5 bases and J lost 7 bases. CDR3 length equals 12 residues. CDR3 protein: CASSPDRVGYTF. The CDR3, as DNA: TGTGCCAGCAGTCCGGACAGGGTTGGCTACACCTTC.